Listed here are 25 T cell receptor beta chains from one sample, sequenced in a study of T cells in localized non-small cell lung cancer. Assay used: immunoSEQ multiplex PCR; TCRdb lists only in-frame clones, some missing. The profile shows fewer than 25,000 clones, roughly 90% of them singletons. Sequenced material: peripheral blood, taken before any cancer treatment. Receptors were obtained from a woman aged 35-70 years with stage I lung adenocarcinoma.

This chain uses TRBV7-9 with TRBJ2-5; D may be TRBD2 (5 bases). This CDR3 is 15 amino acids long. The V end lost 5 bases, the J end lost 0 bases, and 13 bases lay between the germline ends. Germline CDR1 is SEHNR and CDR2 is FQNEAQ (reference sequence). The CDR3 reads CASSHHPGYQETQYF. DNA of the CDR3: TGTGCCAGCAGCCATCACCCGGGGTACCAAGAGACCCAGTACTTC.

V gene TRBV28 combines with J gene TRBJ2-5; no clear D gene. V dropped 4 bases and J dropped 2 bases, with 5 bases sitting between them. The length of the CDR3 is 12 residues. Per germline, CDR1 MDHEN and CDR2 SYDVKM. CDR3 in amino acids: CASSSLQETQYF. DNA of the CDR3: TGTGCCAGCAGTTCGCTACAAGAGACCCAGTACTTC.

V usage is TRBV28 and J usage is TRBJ2-7; D is possibly TRBD2 (6 bases). V was clipped by 4 bases and J by 6 bases, with 16 bases between them. The CDR3 covers 14 residues. CDR1 and CDR2 from the germline V gene are MDHEN and SYDVKM. The CDR3 DNA reads TGTGCCAGCAGTTCAAACCGGGGGAACCGCGAGCAGTACTTC. It codes for CASSSNRGNREQYF.

The chain uses TRBV6-1 and TRBJ1-1; D is unclear. Looked up from germline, CDR1 is MNHNS and CDR2 is SASEGT. Trimming removed 9 bases from V and 3 bases from J, with 14 bases in between. The CDR3 has 13 amino acids. CDR3 amino acids: CASQTIADTEAFF. CDR3 nucleotide sequence: TGTGCCAGTCAAACAATAGCGGACACTGAAGCTTTCTTT.

This rearrangement joins TRBV28 to TRBJ1-2; TRBD1 matches 7 bases. This CDR3 is 16 amino acids long. Germline CDR1 MDHEN, CDR2 SYDVKM. The trim removed 6 bases at V and 3 bases at J, leaving 13 bases unmatched. The CDR3, as DNA: TGTGCCAGCAGAGCCATTTCCCCCCAGGGGGACTATGGCTACACCTTC. It yields the protein CASRAISPQGDYGYTF.

The chain uses TRBV9 and TRBJ2-2, with D perhaps TRBD2 (6 bases). The germline CDR1 and CDR2 sequences are SGDLS and YYNGEE. V lost 3 bases and J 2 bases, leaving 14 bases between the germline ends. The CDR3 is 16 amino acids. This CDR3 is CASSERDWTNTGELFF. The CDR3 DNA follows: TGTGCCAGCAGCGAACGGGACTGGACAAACACCGGGGAGCTGTTTTTT.

The rearrangement joins TRBV5-1 to TRBJ2-5; TRBD2 is a possible D gene (5 bases). The CDR3 length is 14 residues. Germline CDR1 and CDR2: SGHRS and YFSETQ. V lost 0 bases and J lost 5, with 11 bases in between. CDR3 amino acids: CASSLANGVETQYF. The CDR3 DNA follows: TGCGCCAGCAGCTTGGCGAACGGGGTGGAGACCCAGTACTTC.

The chain uses TRBV7-9 and TRBJ1-2; D unclear. The germline CDR1 and CDR2 sequences are SEHNR and FQNEAQ (reference sequence). The CDR3 runs 12 residues. V was shortened by 5 bases and J by 1 base, with 5 bases between the two germline ends. CDR3 bases: TGTGCCAGCAGCCTCTATAACTATGGCTACACCTTC. Its protein is CASSLYNYGYTF.

CDR3 in amino acids: CASSAQSRSEAFF. The CDR3 DNA sequence: TGCGCCAGCAGCGCACAAAGTCGTAGTGAAGCTTTCTTT. The rearrangement uses TRBV5-1 and TRBJ1-1, with D hard to call. The CDR3 spans 13 residues. Trimming pared 4 bases from V and 7 bases from J, leaving 14 bases between. Germline loops: CDR1 SGHRS, CDR2 YFSETQ.

This clone showed up just a few times. The chain combines TRBV7-2 with TRBJ1-1, with D possibly TRBD1 on 5 matching bases. This CDR3 region has 17 residues. The germline V and J ends were trimmed by 5 bases and 1 base, with 20 bases remaining between them. Per the germline V gene, CDR1 is SGHTA and CDR2 is FQGNSA. The DNA of the CDR3 is TGTGCCAGCAGCCGAAACCATCCTTCAGGGAGGAACACTGAAGCTTTCTTT. It specifies CASSRNHPSGRNTEAFF.

This sequence joins TRBV19 and TRBJ2-7, with no clear D. V was pared by 3 bases and J by 7 bases, with 10 bases between. Germline loops: CDR1 LNHDA, CDR2 SQIVND (reference sequence). This CDR3 is built from 12 residues. CDR3 region: CASSIGPNEQYF. CDR3 nucleotide sequence: TGTGCCAGTAGTATCGGGCCGAATGAGCAGTACTTC. The full variable domain, rest sourced from reference TRBV19 and TRBJ2-7, is DGGITQSPKYLFRKEGQNVTLSCEQNLNHDAMYWYRQDPGQGLRLIYYSQIVNDFQKGDIAEGYSVSREKKESFPLTVTSAQKNPTAFYLCASSIGPNEQYFGPGTRLTVT.

This clone was counted only a few times. V usage is TRBV7-9 and J usage is TRBJ2-7; unclear D gene. Germline CDR1 SEHNR, CDR2 FQNEAQ (reference sequence). Trimming took 2 bases from V and 6 from J, leaving 11 bases between them. There are 13 residues in the CDR3. The chain's CDR3 is CASSLRSLGEQYF. The CDR3 coding sequence is TGTGCCAGCAGCTTAAGGTCCCTAGGCGAGCAGTACTTC. The full variable domain, with the rest looked up from reference TRBV7-9 and TRBJ2-7, is DTGVSQNPRHKITKRGQNVTFRCDPISEHNRLYWYRQTLGQGPEFLTYFQNEAQLEKSRLLSDRFSAERPKGSFSTLEIQRTEQGDSAMYLCASSLRSLGEQYFGPGTRLTVT.

The gene calls are TRBV6-5 and TRBJ2-2, with no clear D. CDR3 length equals 12 residues. Trimming took 7 bases from V and 0 from J, leaving 3 bases between them. CDR1 MNHEY and CDR2 SVGAGI come from the germline V gene. This CDR3 reads CASNPNTGELFF. In nucleotides, the CDR3 is TGTGCCAGCAACCCGAACACCGGGGAGCTGTTTTTT.

The chain uses TRBV4-3 and TRBJ1-4, with D possibly matching TRBD1 (5 bases). The CDR3 consists of 16 residues. With 0 bases removed from V and 7 bases from J, the gap between germline ends came to 15 bases. The germline CDR1 and CDR2 sequences are LGHNA and YSLEER. CDR3 in amino acids: CASSQDGTLFGEKLFF. The DNA for the CDR3 is TGCGCCAGCAGCCAAGATGGGACGTTATTCGGTGAAAAACTGTTTTTT.

The gene calls are TRBV7-9 and TRBJ2-3; the match to TRBD2 covers 7 bases. Losses at the gene ends were 6 bases for V and 2 bases for J; bases not matched to a gene: 8. Germline V gives CDR1 SEHNR, CDR2 FQNEAQ (reference sequence). This CDR3 is built from 15 residues. CDR3 residues: CASSRSGEITDTQYF. CDR3 in DNA: TGTGCCAGCAGTCGCAGCGGGGAGATCACAGATACGCAGTATTTT.

V and J are TRBV7-9 and TRBJ2-1; no clear D. This CDR3 spans 14 amino acids. Germline V CDR1 and CDR2: SEHNR, FQNEAQ (reference sequence). Trimming took 8 bases from V and 4 from J, leaving 15 bases between them. CDR3 DNA sequence: TGTGCCAGCTGGACCCATTCCAAGTACAATGAGCAGTTCTTC. This sequence encodes CASWTHSKYNEQFF.

This rearrangement joins TRBV29-1 to TRBJ1-2, with 9 bases identical to TRBD1. V was pared by 4 bases and J by 4 bases, with 10 bases of the junction left unmatched. Germline V CDR1 and CDR2: SQVTM, ANQGSEA. The CDR3 runs 15 residues. CDR3 in amino acids: CSVAGEGDRVYGYTF. CDR3 DNA: TGCAGCGTTGCTGGGGAGGGGGACAGGGTCTATGGCTACACCTTC.

The gene calls are TRBV11-2 and TRBJ2-3; D perhaps matches TRBD1 (6 bases). V lost 4 bases and J lost 8, with 19 bases in between. Germline CDR1 and CDR2: SGHAT and FQNNGV. The CDR3 totals 15 residues. CDR3 protein: CASSSPGVDLLTQYF. As DNA, the CDR3 is TGTGCCAGCAGCTCCCCAGGGGTCGACCTCCTTACGCAGTATTTT.

CDR3 nucleotide sequence: TGTGCCAGCAGCTTAGCCGGGACTAACTCCTACAATGAGCAGTTCTTC. Encoded protein: CASSLAGTNSYNEQFF. The chain joins TRBV7-2 to TRBJ2-1, with 7 bases identical to TRBD2. CDR1 is SGHTA, CDR2 FQGNSA, per germline. Losses at the gene ends were 0 bases for V and 0 bases for J; bases not matched to a gene: 2. The CDR3 has 16 residues. The full variable domain, its missing parts supplied by reference TRBV7-2 and TRBJ2-1, is GAGVSQSPSNKVTEKGKDVELRCDPISGHTALYWYRQSLGQGLEFLIYFQGNSAPDKSGLPSDRFSAERTGGSVSTLTIQRTQQEDSAVYLCASSLAGTNSYNEQFFGPGTRLTVL.

V gene TRBV7-8 combines with J gene TRBJ2-7, with a possible D match to TRBD1 (6 bases). V was cut by 7 bases and J by 0 bases, with 22 bases left in between. There are 17 residues in the CDR3. The germline V gene has CDR1 SGHVS and CDR2 FQNEAQ. The CDR3 DNA follows: TGTGCCAGCACACACACAGGGAGATCCTTAAGCTCCTACGAGCAGTACTTC. This translates into CASTHTGRSLSSYEQYF.

The genes are TRBV4-2 and TRBJ1-3; the D gene is possibly TRBD1 (6 bases). In germline, CDR1 is LGHNA, CDR2 YNFKEQ. The CDR3 runs 16 residues. Between the trimmed V and J ends, which lost 0 bases and 3 bases, there was a span of 12 bases. The CDR3 DNA is TGTGCCAGCAGCCAAGAGAGGTGGGGGCTTGGAAACACCATATATTTT. This codes for CASSQERWGLGNTIYF.

The CDR3 loop is CASSFLGQSIQLRGSGNTIYF. The CDR3 DNA reads as TGTGCCAGCAGTTTCCTCGGACAGTCGATACAGTTACGGGGCTCTGGAAACACCATATATTTT. This chain joins TRBV28 and TRBJ1-3, with D possibly being TRBD1 (6 bases). Germline values: CDR1 MDHEN, CDR2 SYDVKM. The CDR3 is 21 residues long. V was pared by 3 bases and J by 0 bases, with 27 bases between.

The chain links TRBV7-2 to TRBJ1-1, with a possible D match to TRBD1 (6 bases). Per germline, CDR1 SGHTA and CDR2 FQGNSA. The CDR3 consists of 17 residues. Between the trimmed V and J ends, which lost 2 bases and 3 bases, there was a span of 19 bases. CDR3 DNA sequence: TGTGCCAGCAGCTTATATTGGGGGGCGCCGGCTTACACTGAAGCTTTCTTT. It encodes CASSLYWGAPAYTEAFF.

The chain employs TRBV7-9 and TRBJ1-1; TRBD1 agrees at 8 bases. Germline V gives CDR1 SEHNR, CDR2 FQNEAQ (reference sequence). CDR3 length: 13 amino acids. The J segment lost 6 bases and the V segment lost 1 base, leaving 1 base of the junction unmatched. CDR3 DNA: TGTGCCAGCAGCTTAGAACAGGGGGCTGAAGCTTTCTTT. It is translated as CASSLEQGAEAFF.

This clone was detected only once. The V and J genes are TRBV19 and TRBJ2-5; no clear D. This CDR3 is built from 15 residues. The germline V gene has CDR1 LNHDA and CDR2 SQIVND (reference sequence). The germline V and J ends were trimmed by 4 bases and 0 bases, with 12 bases remaining between them. CDR3 in DNA: TGTGCCAGTAGTAAGGAGCACTCAAACCAAGAGACCCAGTACTTC. Protein: CASSKEHSNQETQYF. Based on the CDR3 plus reference TRBV19 and TRBJ2-5, the full variable domain is DGGITQSPKYLFRKEGQNVTLSCEQNLNHDAMYWYRQDPGQGLRLIYYSQIVNDFQKGDIAEGYSVSREKKESFPLTVTSAQKNPTAFYLCASSKEHSNQETQYFGPGTRLLVL.